A selection of T cell receptor beta chains follows, all from one sample in a study of cytomegalovirus exposure and HLA in healthy donors. Clones were read by immunoSEQ multiplex PCR, and TCRdb kept only the in-frame ones, dropping some. The sample consists of about 140,000 clones, 76% of them appearing once. Input material: PBMCs. These TCRs come from a man between 35 and 55 years old in good health and CMV-seronegative. Each CDR3 is given with its conserved first and last residue. A D gene is named only where the DNA matches it firmly. Size tells how often a clone was seen (once, few, many) or the class of an expanded clone, and some rows leave it out.

V: TRBV6-5
J: TRBJ1-1
D: TRBD1
size: few
CDR3: CASRPSGGLEAFF
DNA: TGTGCCAGCAGGCCTTCAGGGGGCCTTGAAGCTTTCTTT

V: TRBV5-4
J: TRBJ2-7
D: .
size: .
CDR3: CASSSGHSISYEQYF
DNA: TGTGCCAGCAGCTCCGGACACTCAATCTCCTACGAGCAGTACTTC

V: TRBV7-6
J: TRBJ2-3
D: .
size: .
CDR3: CASSYRGRSTDTQYF
DNA: TGTGCCAGCAGCTATCGGGGAAGGAGCACAGATACGCAGTATTTT

V: TRBV4-3
J: TRBJ2-1
D: TRBD2
size: .
CDR3: CASSQDKVLLAGGDSYNEQFF
DNA: TGCGCCAGCAGCCAAGATAAGGTTCTACTAGCGGGGGGGGACTCCTACAATGAGCAGTTCTTC

V: TRBV10-1
J: TRBJ2-7
D: .
size: .
CDR3: CAHPCFSGDNSYEQYF
DNA: TGCGCCCACCCATGCTTTTCCGGGGACAACTCCTACGAGCAGTACTTC

V: TRBV2
J: TRBJ2-5
D: .
size: .
CDR3: CASSYQGYQETQYF
DNA: TGTGCCAGCAGCTACCAGGGGTACCAAGAGACCCAGTACTTC

V: TRBV25-1
J: TRBJ2-1
D: TRBD2
size: .
CDR3: CASSEGTSGVYNEQFF
DNA: TGTGCCAGCAGTGAGGGGACTAGCGGGGTCTACAATGAGCAGTTCTTC

V: TRBV7-3
J: TRBJ2-3
D: TRBD1
size: .
CDR3: CASSLFGQGASDTQYF
DNA: TGTGCCAGCAGCTTATTTGGACAGGGGGCTTCAGATACGCAGTATTTT

V: TRBV5-1
J: TRBJ2-2
D: TRBD1
size: .
CDR3: CASSRELGQREFF
DNA: TGCGCCAGCAGCCGGGAATTGGGACAGAGAGAGTTTTTT

V: TRBV27
J: TRBJ2-7
D: TRBD2
size: .
CDR3: CASSSPDSGLAGGEQYF
DNA: TGTGCCAGCAGTTCCCCCGACTCGGGACTAGCGGGAGGCGAGCAGTACTTC

V: TRBV5-1
J: TRBJ2-2
D: TRBD2
size: .
CDR3: CASSQTSGSGTGELFF
DNA: TGCGCCAGCAGCCAAACTAGCGGGAGTGGGACCGGGGAGCTGTTTTTT

V: TRBV5-6
J: TRBJ2-5
D: .
size: .
CDR3: CASSPDPGETQYF
DNA: TGTGCCAGCAGCCCCGATCCCGGGGAGACCCAGTACTTC

V: TRBV30
J: TRBJ1-4
D: .
size: .
CDR3: CAWSALRGSYEKLFF
DNA: TGTGCCTGGAGCGCGCTCCGGGGAAGCTACGAAAAACTGTTTTTT

V: TRBV7-6
J: TRBJ1-1
D: .
size: .
CDR3: CASSLGRNTEAFF
DNA: TGTGCCAGCAGCTTAGGCAGGAACACTGAAGCTTTCTTT

V: TRBV27
J: TRBJ2-3
D: .
size: .
CDR3: CASRKQPSTDTQYF
DNA: TGTGCCAGCAGGAAGCAACCTAGCACAGATACGCAGTATTTT

V: TRBV7-2
J: TRBJ2-4
D: .
size: .
CDR3: CASSLVRGAGDKNIQYF
DNA: TGTGCCAGCAGCTTAGTTAGGGGGGCGGGGGACAAAAACATTCAGTACTTC

V: TRBV19
J: TRBJ1-4
D: .
size: once
CDR3: CASSIRLADRVATNEKLFF
DNA: TGTGCCAGTAGTATTAGGCTGGCCGACAGAGTTGCAACTAATGAAAAACTGTTTTTT

V: TRBV7-6
J: TRBJ2-1
D: TRBD2
size: .
CDR3: CASSLTSGYNEQFF
DNA: TGTGCCAGCAGCTTGACTAGCGGCTACAATGAGCAGTTCTTC

V: TRBV21-1
J: TRBJ2-2
D: .
size: few
CDR3: CASSKWSGTTGELFF
DNA: TGTGCCAGCAGCAAATGGAGCGGGACTACCGGGGAGCTGTTTTTT

V: TRBV27
J: TRBJ2-1
D: TRBD2
size: .
CDR3: CASSFSAGGPWDEQFF
DNA: TGTGCCAGCAGTTTCTCGGCGGGAGGGCCCTGGGATGAGCAGTTCTTC

V: TRBV11-2
J: TRBJ1-2
D: .
size: .
CDR3: CASSSDDGGGTVGYTF
DNA: TGTGCCAGCAGCTCCGATGACGGGGGGGGCACGGTGGGCTACACCTTC

V: TRBV19
J: TRBJ1-5
D: TRBD1
size: .
CDR3: CASSIDLTGGDYSNQPQHF
DNA: TGTGCCAGTAGTATAGATCTAACAGGGGGCGATTATAGCAATCAGCCCCAGCATTTT

V: TRBV7-9
J: TRBJ1-1
D: .
size: .
CDR3: CASTSARGRSNTEAFF
DNA: TGTGCCAGCACCTCAGCCAGGGGCAGGTCGAACACTGAAGCTTTCTTT

V: TRBV4-2
J: TRBJ2-1
D: TRBD2
size: few
CDR3: CASSQPTSGGAVDEQFF
DNA: TGTGCCAGCAGCCAACCGACTAGCGGGGGGGCCGTTGATGAGCAGTTCTTC